The 24 T cell receptor beta chains in this list originate from one sample, sequenced in a study of T cells after yellow fever vaccination. TCRdb reanalysed the 5' RACE reads using MiXCR and keeps one entry per CDR3 protein. The table records fewer than 500,000 distinct CDR3 sequences, about 19% of them present only once. The sequences come from PBMCs, collected before the yellow fever booster vaccination. The receptors come from a young man who received the YFV17D yellow fever vaccine.

V gene TRBV12-3 or TRBV12-4 combines with J gene TRBJ1-6; 8 positions agree with TRBD1. This CDR3 region has 15 residues. The junction had 6 bases not matched to a gene; V was cut back by 6 bases and J by 5 bases. CDR3 DNA: TGTGCCAGCAGGTTGGACAGGGTAGATAATTCACCCCTCCACTTT. Residues: CASRLDRVDNSPLHF.

This clonotype is medium-sized. The V call is TRBV7-2, the J call TRBJ2-7, with 14 bases aligning to TRBD2. The trim removed 5 bases at V and 0 bases at J, leaving 3 bases unmatched. This CDR3 comprises 16 residues. The germline gives CDR1 SGHTA, CDR2 FQGNSA. The CDR3 DNA reads TGTGCCAGCAGCCAAGGGACTAGCGGGAGCTCCTACGAGCAGTACTTC. Amino acid sequence: CASSQGTSGSSYEQYF.

The V call is TRBV4-3, the J call TRBJ1-2; D gene ambiguous. V was cut by 0 bases and J by 10 bases, with 9 bases left in between. The germline V gene has CDR1 LGHNA and CDR2 YSLEER. The CDR3 covers 12 residues. The CDR3 loop reads CASSQEQGPYTF. As DNA, the CDR3 is TGCGCCAGCAGCCAAGAACAAGGACCCTACACCTTC.

This chain connects TRBV7-8 to TRBJ2-7; the D gene could be TRBD1 or TRBD2 (6 bases each). This CDR3 contains 15 residues. Germline V gene sequence: CDR1 SGHVS, CDR2 FQNEAQ. Trimming shortened V by 7 bases and J by 1 base, and 17 bases separated the two germline ends. The CDR3 DNA follows: TGTGCCAGCACCCAAGGGGGGAGATGGTCCTACGAGCAGTACGTC. It codes for CASTQGGRWSYEQYV.

The chain has TRBV20-1 and TRBJ2-3; the D gene is possibly TRBD2 (5 bases). The CDR3 has 16 amino acids. Trimming left V 2 bases short and J 4 bases short, with 19 bases between. Germline CDR1 is DFQATT and CDR2 is SNEGSKA (reference sequence). The CDR3: CSARLSRTRWSDTQYF. For the CDR3, the DNA is TGCAGTGCTAGATTGTCTAGGACTCGGTGGTCAGATACGCAGTATTTT.

This clonotype has a handful of counts. This sequence joins TRBV20-1 and TRBJ2-1, with 8 bases aligning to TRBD2. The germline gives CDR1 DFQATT, CDR2 SNEGSKA (reference sequence). The CDR3 consists of 13 residues. The V and J ends lost 5 bases and 7 bases, in that order; junction bases with no gene match: 7. The CDR3, as DNA: TGCAGTGCTTCCCGGACTAGCTCGAATGAGCAGTTCTTC. Protein product: CSASRTSSNEQFF.

The chain recombines TRBV15 with TRBJ2-6; D ambiguous. The CDR3 contains 15 residues. Deletions cut 1 base from V and 4 bases from J, with 8 bases between. The V gene's germline CDR1 is LNHNV and CDR2 YYDKDF (reference sequence). The CDR3 DNA reads as TGTGCCACCAGCAGAGCCAGATCCGGGGCCAACGTCCTGACTTTC. Translated: CATSRARSGANVLTF.

The rearrangement joins TRBV28 to TRBJ1-2, with a possible D match to TRBD1 (5 bases). V was trimmed by 8 bases and J by 2 bases, leaving 12 bases between them. The CDR3 is 13 residues long. CDR1 MDHEN and CDR2 SYDVKM come from the germline V gene. The CDR3 DNA is TGTGCCAGCCGACCTGACAGCAACTATGGCTACACCTTC. Protein product: CASRPDSNYGYTF.

This clonotype was recorded a few times. This CDR3 reads CSAGPTANTEAFF. In DNA form, the CDR3 reads TGCAGTGCCGGACCGACAGCGAACACTGAAGCTTTCTTT. The chain joins TRBV20-1 to TRBJ1-1; weak D call: TRBD1 (5 bases). CDR1 is DFQATT, CDR2 SNEGSKA, per germline (reference sequence). The CDR3 runs to 13 residues. V lost 6 bases and J 1 base, leaving 12 bases between the germline ends.

The CDR3 spells CASSLGREQYF. The DNA of the CDR3 is TGCGCCAGCAGCTTGGGCAGGGAGCAGTACTTC. The chain couples TRBV5-1 to TRBJ2-7; D gene unclear. Looked up from germline, CDR1 is SGHRS and CDR2 is YFSETQ. V was trimmed by 0 bases and J by 7 bases, leaving 5 bases between them. There are 11 residues in the CDR3.

V usage is TRBV20-1 and J usage is TRBJ2-4, with D perhaps matching TRBD2 (6 bases). Germline assignment: CDR1 DFQATT and CDR2 SNEGSKA (reference sequence). This CDR3 spans 13 amino acids. The V end was cut by 3 bases, the J end by 0 bases, with 6 bases between. CDR3 nucleotide sequence: TGCAGTGCTAGCGGGGGAGCCAAAAACATTCAGTACTTC. It codes for CSASGGAKNIQYF.

J is TRBJ2-2 and V is TRBV24-1; D is unclear. V shed 1 base and J shed 2 bases, with 4 bases lying between them. Per germline, CDR1 KGHDR and CDR2 SFDVKD. The CDR3 extends over 14 amino acids. The CDR3 coding sequence is TGTGCCACCAGTGATTTTGGCAACACCGGGGAGCTGTTTTTT. This sequence encodes CATSDFGNTGELFF.

There are a few counts of this clonotype. This chain connects TRBV7-2 to TRBJ1-1; D remains unclear. Per the germline V gene, CDR1 is SGHTA and CDR2 is FQGNSA. This CDR3 is built from 13 residues. Trimming left V 1 base short and J 11 bases short, with 14 bases between. The CDR3 region is CASSLVAHGHAFF. The CDR3 DNA reads as TGTGCCAGCAGCTTAGTGGCGCATGGGCACGCTTTCTTT. Filled out from reference TRBV7-2 and TRBJ1-1, the complete variable domain reads GAGVSQSPSNKVTEKGKDVELRCDPISGHTALYWYRQSLGQGLEFLIYFQGNSAPDKSGLPSDRFSAERTGGSVSTLTIQRTQQEDSAVYLCASSLVAHGHAFFGQGTRLTVV.

This clonotype was seen a handful of times. The chain is built from TRBV20-1 and TRBJ1-2; D not resolved. Germline V gives CDR1 DFQATT, CDR2 SNEGSKA (reference sequence). The CDR3 loop spans 14 amino acids. Deletions cut 2 bases from V and 1 base from J, with 11 bases between. The CDR3 nucleotides read TGCAGTGCTAGATCCAGGTCCAGTAACTATGGCTACACCTTC. Its translation: CSARSRSSNYGYTF.

The V call is TRBV5-1, the J call TRBJ1-1; tentatively, D is TRBD1 (5 bases). CDR1 is SGHRS and CDR2 is YFSETQ in the germline V gene. This CDR3 region has 11 residues. Between the trimmed V and J ends, which lost 2 bases and 10 bases, there was a span of 9 bases. The CDR3: CASSFGGGAFF. CDR3 DNA: TGCGCCAGCAGCTTCGGCGGGGGAGCTTTCTTT.

This clonotype is a singleton in its sample. The chain employs TRBV2 and TRBJ1-5; possibly TRBD1 for D (6 bases). The germline V gene has CDR1 SNHLY and CDR2 FYNNEI. The CDR3 spans 13 residues. V dropped 8 bases and J dropped 5 bases, with 13 bases sitting between them. CDR3 sequence: CASGSGGYQPQHF. The CDR3 DNA follows: TGTGCCAGCGGCTCCGGGGGCTATCAGCCCCAGCATTTT.

This clonotype has only a few counts. The V and J genes are TRBV4-3 and TRBJ2-5; D is unclear. V dropped 0 bases and J dropped 5 bases, with 13 bases sitting between them. The CDR3 runs 15 residues. Germline V gene sequence: CDR1 LGHNA, CDR2 YSLEER. In DNA form, the CDR3 reads TGCGCCAGCAGCCAAGATCGAGTCGAAGTGGAGACCCAGTACTTC. It translates to CASSQDRVEVETQYF.

V gene TRBV4-1 combines with J gene TRBJ2-2; no definite D call. V lost 0 bases and J 10 bases, leaving 6 bases between the germline ends. This CDR3 is built from 12 residues. The germline V gene has CDR1 MGHRA and CDR2 YSYEKL. The CDR3 protein is CASSQDSVELFF. Written as DNA, the CDR3 is TGCGCCAGCAGCCAAGATAGTGTGGAGCTGTTTTTT.

This clonotype came up many times. This sequence joins TRBV12-3 or TRBV12-4 and TRBJ2-5; 7 bases map to TRBD2. The ends lost 3 bases at V and 3 bases at J; junction bases unmatched: 4. CDR3 size: 14 residues. The CDR3, as DNA: TGTGCCAGCAGTTTCGCCCTAGCGGAAGAGACCCAGTACTTC. Translated, it gives CASSFALAEETQYF.

The V call is TRBV3-1, the J call TRBJ1-1; D remains ambiguous. V was clipped by 3 bases and J by 0 bases, with 5 bases between them. Germline V gene data show CDR1 as LGHDT and CDR2 as YNNKEL (reference sequence). The CDR3 totals 13 residues. This CDR3 is CASSHEVNTEAFF. The CDR3 coding sequence is TGTGCCAGCAGCCACGAAGTGAACACTGAAGCTTTCTTT.

The chain recombines TRBV6-6 with TRBJ2-5; D is perhaps TRBD1 (6 bases). This CDR3 region has 14 residues. V was clipped by 8 bases and J by 4 bases, with 17 bases between them. Germline-derived CDR1 and CDR2 are MNHNY and SVGAGI (reference sequence). CDR3 sequence (DNA): TGTGCCAGCGGTCGGACAGATTCGGGAGAGACCCAGTACTTC. It codes for CASGRTDSGETQYF.

This chain uses TRBV7-9 with TRBJ1-3; the D gene is possibly TRBD1 (5 bases). The germline CDR1 and CDR2 sequences are SEHNR and FQNEAQ (reference sequence). The CDR3 is made up of 15 amino acids. V shed 10 bases and J shed 4 bases, with 20 bases lying between them. CDR3 nucleotide sequence: TGTGCCACGGCCCCGGGACCACCACCAGGAAACACCATATATTTT. As protein: CATAPGPPPGNTIYF.

The rearrangement links TRBV5-1 to TRBJ2-3; TRBD2 agrees at 11 bases. The J segment lost 2 bases and the V segment lost 4 bases, leaving 6 bases of the junction unmatched. The CDR3 length is 16 residues. Per the germline V gene, CDR1 is SGHRS and CDR2 is YFSETQ. The CDR3 DNA reads as TGCGCCAGCAGCCAAAGACTAGCGGGGCTCACAGATACGCAGTATTTT. It specifies CASSQRLAGLTDTQYF.

This chain links TRBV20-1 with TRBJ2-5, with TRBD2 matching over 7 bases. V gave up 5 bases and J gave up 4 bases; unmatched junction bases: 7. Germline loops: CDR1 DFQATT, CDR2 SNEGSKA (reference sequence). CDR3 size: 13 residues. Here the CDR3 DNA reads TGCAGTGCTGGGTTGGCGGGGGTAGAGACCCAGTACTTC. This codes for CSAGLAGVETQYF.